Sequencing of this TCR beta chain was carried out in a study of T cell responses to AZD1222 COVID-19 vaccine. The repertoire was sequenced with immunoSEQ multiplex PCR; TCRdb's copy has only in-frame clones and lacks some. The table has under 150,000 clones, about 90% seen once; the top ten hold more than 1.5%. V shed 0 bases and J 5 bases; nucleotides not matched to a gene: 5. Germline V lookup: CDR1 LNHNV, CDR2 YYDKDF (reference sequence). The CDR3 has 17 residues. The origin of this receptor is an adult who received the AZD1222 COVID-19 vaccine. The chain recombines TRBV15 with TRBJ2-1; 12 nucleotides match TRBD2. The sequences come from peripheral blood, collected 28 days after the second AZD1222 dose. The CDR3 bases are TGTGCCACCAGCAGAGAAAGACTAGCGGGAGTGCACAATGAGCAGTTCTTC. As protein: CATSRERLAGVHNEQFF. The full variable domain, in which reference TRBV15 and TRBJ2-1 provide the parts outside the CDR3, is DAMVIQNPRYQVTQFGKPVTLSCSQTLNHNVMYWYQQKSSQAPKLLFHYYDKDFNNEADTPDNFQSRRPNTSFCFLDIRSPGLGDTAMYLCATSRERLAGVHNEQFFGPGTRLTVL.